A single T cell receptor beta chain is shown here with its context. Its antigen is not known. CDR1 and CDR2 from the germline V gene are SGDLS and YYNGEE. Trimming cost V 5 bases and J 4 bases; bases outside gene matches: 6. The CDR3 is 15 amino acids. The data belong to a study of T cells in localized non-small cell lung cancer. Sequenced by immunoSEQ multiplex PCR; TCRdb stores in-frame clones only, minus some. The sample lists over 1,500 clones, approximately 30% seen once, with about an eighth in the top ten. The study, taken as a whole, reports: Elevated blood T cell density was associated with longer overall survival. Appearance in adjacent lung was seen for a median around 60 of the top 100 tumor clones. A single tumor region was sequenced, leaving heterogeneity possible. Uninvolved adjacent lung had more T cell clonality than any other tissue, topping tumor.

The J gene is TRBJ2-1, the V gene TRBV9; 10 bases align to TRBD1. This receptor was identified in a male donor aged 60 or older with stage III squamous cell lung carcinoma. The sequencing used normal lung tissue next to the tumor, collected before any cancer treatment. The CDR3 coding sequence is TGTGCCAGCAGTTGGGGACAGGGGATTTACAATGAGCAGTTCTTC. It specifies CASSWGQGIYNEQFF. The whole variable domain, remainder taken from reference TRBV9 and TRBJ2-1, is DSGVTQTPKHLITATGQRVTLRCSPRSGDLSVYWYQQSLDQGLQFLIQYYNGEERAKGNILERFSAQQFPDLHSELNLSSLELGDSALYFCASSWGQGIYNEQFFGPGTRLTVL.